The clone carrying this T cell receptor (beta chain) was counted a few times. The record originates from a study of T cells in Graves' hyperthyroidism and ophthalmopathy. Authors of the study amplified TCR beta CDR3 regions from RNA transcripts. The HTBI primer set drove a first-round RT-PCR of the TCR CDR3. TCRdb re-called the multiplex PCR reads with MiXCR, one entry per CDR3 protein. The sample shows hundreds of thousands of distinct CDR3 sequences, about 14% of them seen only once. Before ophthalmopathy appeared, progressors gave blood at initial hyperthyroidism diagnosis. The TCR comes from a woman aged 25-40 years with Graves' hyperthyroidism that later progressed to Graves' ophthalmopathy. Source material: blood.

The CDR3 DNA sequence: TGTGCCGCAGCAGGGGGAACTAGCACAGATACGCAGTATTTT. As protein: CAAAGGTSTDTQYF. J is TRBJ2-3 and V is TRBV10-3; 7 bases match TRBD1. Germline CDR1 and CDR2: ENHRY and SYGVKD. With V trimmed by 11 bases and J by 0 bases, 8 bases remained unmatched. CDR3 length equals 14 residues.